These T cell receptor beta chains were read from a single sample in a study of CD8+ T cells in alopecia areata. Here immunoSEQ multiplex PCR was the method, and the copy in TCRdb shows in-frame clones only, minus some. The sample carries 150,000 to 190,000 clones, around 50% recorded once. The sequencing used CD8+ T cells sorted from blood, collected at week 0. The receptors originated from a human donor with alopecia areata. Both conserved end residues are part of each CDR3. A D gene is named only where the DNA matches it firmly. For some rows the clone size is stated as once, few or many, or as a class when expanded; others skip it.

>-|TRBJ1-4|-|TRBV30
CAWSRLGEKLFF
TGTGCCTGGAGTCGCTTAGGAGAAAAACTGTTTTTT
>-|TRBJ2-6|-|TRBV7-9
CASRVVELSGANVLTF
TGTGCCAGCAGGGTTGTGGAGCTCTCTGGGGCCAACGTCCTGACTTTC
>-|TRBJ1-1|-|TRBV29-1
CSVEGRNTEAFF
TGCAGCGTTGAAGGAAGAAACACTGAAGCTTTCTTT
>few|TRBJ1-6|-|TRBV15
CATSGAGKNSPLHF
TGTGCCACCAGCGGAGCAGGGAAGAATTCACCCCTCCACTTT
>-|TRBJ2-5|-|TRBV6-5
CASTEAVGQETQYF
TGTGCCAGCACAGAGGCGGTAGGGCAAGAGACCCAGTACTTC
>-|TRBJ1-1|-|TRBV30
CAWSDMNTEAFF
TGTGCCTGGAGTGATATGAACACTGAAGCTTTCTTT
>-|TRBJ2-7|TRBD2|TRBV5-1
CASSGRDPYEQYF
TGCGCCAGCAGCGGGAGGGACCCCTACGAGCAGTACTTC
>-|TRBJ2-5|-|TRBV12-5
CASGALGTTQETQYF
TGTGCTAGTGGGGCGCTGGGCACAACCCAAGAGACCCAGTACTTC
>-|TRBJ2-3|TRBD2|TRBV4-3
CASSQGLAGSTDTQYF
TGCGCCAGCAGCCAAGGCCTAGCGGGTAGCACAGATACGCAGTATTTT
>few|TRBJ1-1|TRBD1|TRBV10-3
CASSPPGTGLDTEAFF
TGTGCCAGCAGTCCTCCCGGGACAGGGCTAGACACTGAAGCTTTCTTT
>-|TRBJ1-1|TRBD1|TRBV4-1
CASSPPDRAGTEAFF
TGCGCCAGCAGCCCACCGGACAGGGCAGGGACTGAAGCTTTCTTT
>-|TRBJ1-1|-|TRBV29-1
CSVPRGGGEAFF
TGCAGCGTACCCCGTGGAGGGGGGGAAGCTTTCTTT
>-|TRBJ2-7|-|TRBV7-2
CASSQALSGGLFYEQYF
TGTGCCAGCAGCCAAGCGCTCTCGGGCGGATTATTCTACGAGCAGTACTTC
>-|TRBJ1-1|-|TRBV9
CASDRWGTGTEAFF
TGTGCCAGCGATCGGTGGGGAACGGGCACTGAAGCTTTCTTT
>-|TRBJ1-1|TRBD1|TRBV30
CAWVQTGTGYTEAFF
TGTGCCTGGGTCCAGACCGGGACAGGCTACACTGAAGCTTTCTTT
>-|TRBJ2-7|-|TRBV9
CASSAGISYEQYF
TGTGCCAGCAGCGCCGGTATCTCCTACGAGCAGTACTTC
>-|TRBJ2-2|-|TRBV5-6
CASSHQGSGELFF
TGTGCCAGCAGCCATCAGGGTTCCGGGGAGCTGTTTTTT
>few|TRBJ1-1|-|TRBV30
CAWRDSSDTEAFF
TGTGCCTGGAGGGACAGTTCGGACACTGAAGCTTTCTTT
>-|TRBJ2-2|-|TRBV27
CASTFSDSGELFF
TGTGCCAGCACCTTTAGTGACTCCGGGGAGCTGTTTTTT
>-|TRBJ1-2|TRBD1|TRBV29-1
CSAPGQGYGYTF
TGCAGCGCGCCGGGACAGGGCTATGGCTACACCTTC
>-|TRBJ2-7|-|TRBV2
CASSGALGGRSNYEQYF
TGTGCCAGCAGCGGGGCCCTAGGTGGCAGGTCGAACTACGAGCAGTACTTC
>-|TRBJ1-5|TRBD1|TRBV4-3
CASSQDPAGGNQPQHF
TGCGCCAGCAGCCAAGATCCCGCAGGGGGTAATCAGCCCCAGCATTTT
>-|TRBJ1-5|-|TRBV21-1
CASSKPRVRGDQPQHF
TGTGCCAGCAGCAAACCCCGTGTTAGGGGGGATCAGCCCCAGCATTTT
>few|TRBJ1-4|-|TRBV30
CAWSGEKLFF
TGTGCCTGGAGTGGAGAAAAACTGTTTTTT
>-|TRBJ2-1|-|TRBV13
CASSLVINEQFF
TGTGCCAGCAGCTTAGTGATCAATGAGCAGTTCTTC
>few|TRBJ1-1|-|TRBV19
CASERGTEAFF
TGTGCCAGTGAGAGAGGGACTGAAGCTTTCTTT
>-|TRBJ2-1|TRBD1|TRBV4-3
CASSPGTGFGGEQFF
TGCGCCAGCTCACCGGGGACAGGGTTTGGCGGAGAGCAGTTCTTC
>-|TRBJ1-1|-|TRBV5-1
CASSLRRGATEAFF
TGCGCCAGCAGCTTAAGACGGGGAGCTACTGAAGCTTTCTTT
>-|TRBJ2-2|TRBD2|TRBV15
CATSSLADTGELFF
TGTGCCACCAGCTCACTAGCGGACACCGGGGAGCTGTTTTTT
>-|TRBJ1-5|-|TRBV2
CASSEAGNQPQHF
TGTGCCAGCAGTGAGGCTGGGAATCAGCCCCAGCATTTT
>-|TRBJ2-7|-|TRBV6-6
CASSYAGPSSYEQYF
TGTGCCAGCAGTTACGCGGGGCCGAGCTCCTACGAGCAGTACTTC
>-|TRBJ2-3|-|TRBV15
CATSREVLGDTQYF
TGTGCCACCAGCAGAGAAGTTTTAGGGGATACGCAGTATTTT
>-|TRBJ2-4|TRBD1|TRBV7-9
CASSAKQGSKNIQYF
TGTGCCAGCAGCGCCAAACAGGGGAGTAAAAACATTCAGTACTTC
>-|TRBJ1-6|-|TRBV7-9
CASSFTDYNSPLHF
TGTGCCAGCAGCTTTACAGATTATAATTCACCCCTCCACTTT
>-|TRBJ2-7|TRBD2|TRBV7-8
CASSHYLAGRDYEQYF
TGTGCCAGCAGCCACTACTTAGCGGGGCGAGACTACGAGCAGTACTTC
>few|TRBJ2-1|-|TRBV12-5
CASGLEGSAHNEQFF
TGTGCTAGTGGTTTAGAGGGGTCAGCGCACAATGAGCAGTTCTTC
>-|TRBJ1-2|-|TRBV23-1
CASSQKDMNYGYTF
TGCGCCAGCAGTCAGAAAGACATGAACTATGGCTACACCTTC
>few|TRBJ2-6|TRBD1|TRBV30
CAWRTGGFANVLTF
TGTGCCTGGAGGACAGGGGGCTTTGCCAACGTCCTGACTTTC
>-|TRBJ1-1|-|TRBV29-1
CSVEEGPEAFF
TGCAGCGTTGAGGAAGGTCCTGAAGCTTTCTTT
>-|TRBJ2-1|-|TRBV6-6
CASSYAGEQFF
TGTGCCAGCAGTTATGCAGGGGAGCAGTTCTTC
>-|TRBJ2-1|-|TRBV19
CASSTAAEQFF
TGTGCCAGTAGTACAGCGGCCGAGCAGTTCTTC
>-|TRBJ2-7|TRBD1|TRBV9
CASSVAGQGPYEQYF
TGTGCCAGCAGCGTAGCGGGACAGGGACCCTACGAGCAGTACTTC
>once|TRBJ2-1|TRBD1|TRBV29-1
CSVTGDSSYNEQFF
TGCAGCGTCACAGGGGATAGCTCCTACAATGAGCAGTTCTTC
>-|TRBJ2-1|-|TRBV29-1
CSVDTQNEQFF
TGCAGCGTTGATACTCAGAATGAGCAGTTCTTC
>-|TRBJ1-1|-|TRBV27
CASSLDGGTEAFF
TGTGCCAGCAGTTTAGACGGGGGCACTGAAGCTTTCTTT
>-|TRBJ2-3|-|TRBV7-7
CASSYEGGDTQYF
TGTGCCAGCAGTTATGAGGGGGGAGATACGCAGTATTTT
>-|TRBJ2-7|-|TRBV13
CASSLGNSYEQYF
TGTGCCAGCAGCCTCGGTAATTCCTACGAGCAGTACTTC
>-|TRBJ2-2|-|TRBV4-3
CASSQDLGYTGELFF
TGCGCCAGCAGCCAAGATCTTGGCTACACCGGGGAGCTGTTTTTT
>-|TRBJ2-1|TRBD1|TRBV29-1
CSVGTGIKNEQFF
TGCAGCGTCGGGACAGGGATTAAGAATGAGCAGTTCTTC
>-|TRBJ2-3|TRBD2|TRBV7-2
CASSLTSGGTDTQYF
TGTGCCAGCAGCTTAACTAGCGGTGGAACAGATACGCAGTATTTT
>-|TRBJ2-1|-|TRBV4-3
CASSQGLTTNNEQFF
TGCGCCAGCAGCCAAGGGTTGACAACTAACAATGAGCAGTTCTTC
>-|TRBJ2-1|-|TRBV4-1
CASSQVLVRGIEQFF
TGCGCCAGCAGCCAAGTATTAGTTAGGGGGATTGAGCAGTTCTTC
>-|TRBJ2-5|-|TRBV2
CASSEWGETQYF
TGTGCCAGCAGTGAATGGGGCGAGACCCAGTACTTC
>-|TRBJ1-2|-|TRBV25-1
CASSEYPGGYGYTF
TGTGCCAGCAGTGAATACCCAGGCGGCTATGGCTACACCTTC
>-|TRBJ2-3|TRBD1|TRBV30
CAWETGIPSTDTQYF
TGTGCCTGGGAGACAGGGATTCCTAGCACAGATACGCAGTATTTT